This is a list of T cell receptor beta chains from one sample in a study of T cells in Graves' hyperthyroidism and ophthalmopathy. TCRdb recomputed calls from the multiplex PCR reads with MiXCR, one row per CDR3 protein. The sample carries around 720,000 distinct CDR3 sequences, 30% to 40% recorded once. Specimen: blood. All receptors come from a woman in her thirties or forties with Graves' hyperthyroidism. Each CDR3 is given with its conserved first and last residue. D genes are given only for firm matches. Rows may omit the clone size; those that give it use once, few, many or a size class.

cdr3_length: 13
clone_size: few
d_call: .
v_call: TRBV6-5
j_call: TRBJ1-5
cdr3_nt: TGTGCCATCCGACGTCTGTCCAATCAGCCCCAGCATTTT
cdr3_aa: CAIRRLSNQPQHF

cdr3_length: 17
clone_size: few
d_call: TRBD1
v_call: TRBV7-9
j_call: TRBJ2-7
cdr3_nt: TGTGCCAGCAGCTTAGAGGACAGGGGGCGTGATTCCTACGAGCAGTACTTC
cdr3_aa: CASSLEDRGRDSYEQYF

cdr3_length: 15
clone_size: .
d_call: .
v_call: TRBV7-2
j_call: TRBJ2-5
cdr3_nt: TGTGCCAGCAGCTTTAGGGAGACAGAACAAGAGACCCAGTACTTC
cdr3_aa: CASSFRETEQETQYF

cdr3_length: 16
clone_size: .
d_call: TRBD1
v_call: TRBV6-5
j_call: TRBJ1-2
cdr3_nt: TGTGCCAGCAGTTACATAAGGACAGGGGGCGGCTATGGCTACACCTTC
cdr3_aa: CASSYIRTGGGYGYTF

cdr3_length: 12
clone_size: .
d_call: TRBD2
v_call: TRBV28
j_call: TRBJ2-7
cdr3_nt: TGTGCCAGCGGGACTAGCGGCTACGAGCAGTACTTC
cdr3_aa: CASGTSGYEQYF

cdr3_length: 11
clone_size: .
d_call: .
v_call: TRBV28
j_call: TRBJ2-7
cdr3_nt: TGTGCCACCCAGGCACACTACGAGCAGTACTTC
cdr3_aa: CATQAHYEQYF

cdr3_length: 13
clone_size: many
d_call: .
v_call: TRBV6-5
j_call: TRBJ2-6
cdr3_nt: TGTGCCAGCAGCTACAGTGGGGCCAACGTCCTGACTTTC
cdr3_aa: CASSYSGANVLTF

cdr3_length: 14
clone_size: .
d_call: TRBD1
v_call: TRBV24-1
j_call: TRBJ2-2
cdr3_nt: TGTGCCACCAGTCCGACCACAGGGGTCGGGGAGCTGTTTTTT
cdr3_aa: CATSPTTGVGELFF

cdr3_length: 14
clone_size: .
d_call: TRBD1
v_call: TRBV24-1
j_call: TRBJ1-1
cdr3_nt: TGTGCCACCGGGACAGGGTTTCCCAGCACTGAAGCTTTCTTT
cdr3_aa: CATGTGFPSTEAFF

cdr3_length: 13
clone_size: many
d_call: .
v_call: TRBV10-2
j_call: TRBJ2-5
cdr3_nt: TGCGCCAGCAGTGAGGCGCGAGGGGAGACCCAGTACTTC
cdr3_aa: CASSEARGETQYF

cdr3_length: 16
clone_size: .
d_call: .
v_call: TRBV5-6
j_call: TRBJ2-7
cdr3_nt: TGTGCCAGCAGCTCTCGCCCTTACGGGAAGGGTTACGAGCAGTACTTC
cdr3_aa: CASSSRPYGKGYEQYF

cdr3_length: 15
clone_size: many
d_call: .
v_call: TRBV5-1
j_call: TRBJ2-5
cdr3_nt: TGCGCCAGCAGCTTGGTCGGGGAGATCCAAGAGACCCAGTACTTC
cdr3_aa: CASSLVGEIQETQYF